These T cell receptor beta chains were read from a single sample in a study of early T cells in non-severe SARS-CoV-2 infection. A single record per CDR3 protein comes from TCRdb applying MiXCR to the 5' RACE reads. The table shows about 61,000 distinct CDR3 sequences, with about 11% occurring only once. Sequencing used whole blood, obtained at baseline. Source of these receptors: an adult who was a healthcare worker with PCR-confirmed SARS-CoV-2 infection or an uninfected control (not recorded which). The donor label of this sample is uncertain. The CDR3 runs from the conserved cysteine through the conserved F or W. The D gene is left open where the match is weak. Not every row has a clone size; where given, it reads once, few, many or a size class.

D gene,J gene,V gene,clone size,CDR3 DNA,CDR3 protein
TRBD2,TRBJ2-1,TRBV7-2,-,TGTGCCAGCAGCCCTAGGACTAGCTCCTACAATGAGCAGTTCTTC,CASSPRTSSYNEQFF
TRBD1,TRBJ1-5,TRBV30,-,TGTGCCTGGAGTACAGGGGAACGACAGCCCCAGCATTTT,CAWSTGERQPQHF
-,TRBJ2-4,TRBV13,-,TGTGCCAGCAGCTTACAGGGTGTAGCCAAAAACATTCAGTACTTC,CASSLQGVAKNIQYF
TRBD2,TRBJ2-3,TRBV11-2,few,TGTGCCAGCAGCTTAAAGGATGGCGGGGGAGCCTACACAGATACGCAGTATTTT,CASSLKDGGGAYTDTQYF
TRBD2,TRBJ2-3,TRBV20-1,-,TGCAGTGCAAATAGCGGGGGGGCCACAGATACGCAGTATTTT,CSANSGGATDTQYF
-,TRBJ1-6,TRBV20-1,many,TGCAGTGCTAGAGATAATATTAGCCCAGGAGAGGCCCTCCACTTT,CSARDNISPGEALHF
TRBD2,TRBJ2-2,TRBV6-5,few,TGTGCCAGCAGACGAACTAGCGGGGGGGCTCCCGGGGAGCTGTTTTTT,CASRRTSGGAPGELFF
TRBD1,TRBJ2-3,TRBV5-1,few,TGCGCCAGCAGCCTGACAGGGCTGAGCACAGATACGCAGTATTTT,CASSLTGLSTDTQYF
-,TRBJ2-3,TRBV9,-,TGTGCCAGCAGCGTATCTCCCAGAGGGGGAGATACGCAGTATTTT,CASSVSPRGGDTQYF
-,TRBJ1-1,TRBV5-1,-,TGCGCCAGCAGCTTGGTGGGGGCCACTGAAGCTTTCTTT,CASSLVGATEAFF
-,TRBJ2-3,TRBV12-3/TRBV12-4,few,TGTGCCAGCAGTCCCCCAGTCGTAGTTACGCAGTATTTT,CASSPPVVVTQYF
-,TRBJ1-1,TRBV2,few,TGTGCCAGCAGGGGTATAACTGAAGCTTTCTTT,CASRGITEAFF
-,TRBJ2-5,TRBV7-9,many,TGTGCCAGCAGCCCGGGACTTGAAGAGACCCAGTACTTC,CASSPGLEETQYF
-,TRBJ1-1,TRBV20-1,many,TGCAGTGCTACGGGCAGCACTGAAGCTTTCTTT,CSATGSTEAFF
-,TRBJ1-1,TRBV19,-,TGTGCCAGTAGTATCTTCTTCGGGGGATTGAACACTGAAGCTTTCTTT,CASSIFFGGLNTEAFF
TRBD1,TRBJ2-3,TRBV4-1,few,TGCGCCAGCAGCGTTCTCGACAGGGCCACAGATACGCAGTATTTT,CASSVLDRATDTQYF
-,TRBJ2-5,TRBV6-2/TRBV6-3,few,TGTGCCAGCAGTTGGGCCGGAGAGACCCAGTACTTC,CASSWAGETQYF
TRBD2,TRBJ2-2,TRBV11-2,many,TGTGCCAGCAGCTCAATCGAACCGACTAGCGGCAACACCGGGGAGCTGTTTTTT,CASSSIEPTSGNTGELFF
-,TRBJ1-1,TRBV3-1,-,TGTGCCAGCAGCCACAAAACAGGGAGCCGAGCTTTCTTT,CASSHKTGSRAFF
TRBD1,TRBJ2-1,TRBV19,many,TGTGCCAGTAGTATAGGGGGACAGGGGGTATCTTCCTACAATGAGCAGTTCTTC,CASSIGGQGVSSYNEQFF